Below, 25 T cell receptor beta chains from the same sample are listed, as sequenced in a study of CD8 T cells in Susac syndrome. With random hexamers, about 0.45 to 1 ug RNA was reverse transcribed. TCRdb independently ran MiXCR on the immunoSEQ multiplex PCR reads; one entry per CDR3 protein. The table has about 90,000 distinct CDR3 sequences, 85% to 95% seen once. The material sequenced was CD8+ T cells from PBMCs. These receptors originate from a human donor in good health.

The chain uses TRBV20-1 and TRBJ2-3; D possibly corresponds to TRBD2 (6 bases). The length of the CDR3 is 15 residues. The ends were cut back, 2 bases at V and 2 bases at J, with 14 bases in the middle. From germline, CDR1 is DFQATT and CDR2 SNEGSKA (reference sequence). The CDR3 sequence: CSARSSASVTDTQYF. CDR3 DNA sequence: TGCAGTGCTAGATCTTCGGCTAGCGTCACAGATACGCAGTATTTT.

This chain joins TRBV2 and TRBJ2-1; TRBD2 matches 10 bases. Looked up from germline, CDR1 is SNHLY and CDR2 is FYNNEI. V lost 7 bases, J lost 3 bases, and 12 bases stayed unmatched. The CDR3 totals 17 residues. The DNA for the CDR3 is TGTGCCAGCACTAAAAGTCTAGCGGGGGAAATCTACAATGAGCAGTTCTTC. This sequence encodes CASTKSLAGEIYNEQFF.

This clonotype was observed once. This sequence joins TRBV7-9 and TRBJ2-5, with no clear D. Trimming removed 6 bases at V and 4 bases at J, with 18 bases between. This CDR3 is 15 amino acids long. CDR1 is SEHNR and CDR2 is FQNEAQ in the germline V gene (reference sequence). CDR3 sequence reads: CASSLVAVARETQYF. In DNA form, the CDR3 reads TGTGCCAGCAGTCTGGTGGCGGTCGCGAGAGAGACCCAGTACTTC. Full variable domain (remainder filled in from reference TRBV7-9 and TRBJ2-5): DTGVSQNPRHKITKRGQNVTFRCDPISEHNRLYWYRQTLGQGPEFLTYFQNEAQLEKSRLLSDRFSAERPKGSFSTLEIQRTEQGDSAMYLCASSLVAVARETQYFGPGTRLLVL.

The rearrangement uses TRBV4-1 and TRBJ2-3, with 11 positions matching TRBD2. Trimming took 4 bases from V and 2 from J; bases not matched to a gene: 5. The CDR3 contains 16 residues. The germline V gene has CDR1 MGHRA and CDR2 YSYEKL. The CDR3 bases are TGCGCCAGCAGCCTAGGGACTAGCGGATTCACAGATACGCAGTATTTT. This encodes CASSLGTSGFTDTQYF.

This chain uses TRBV6-6 with TRBJ1-6, with D unresolved. CDR3 length: 15 amino acids. Trimming stripped 4 bases from V and 6 bases from J, with 13 bases between. CDR1 and CDR2 from the germline V gene are MNHNY and SVGAGI (reference sequence). CDR3 nucleotide sequence: TGTGCCAGCAGTTTTTCGTCGGAGGGTAATTCACCCCTCCACTTT. This translates into CASSFSSEGNSPLHF.

This chain connects TRBV3-1 to TRBJ1-3, with 7 bases matching TRBD1. This CDR3 is 14 amino acids long. Germline lookup yields CDR1 LGHDT and CDR2 YNNKEL (reference sequence). V lost 1 base to trimming and J lost 8 bases; unmatched junction nucleotides: 5. The CDR3 region has the DNA TGTGCCAGCAGCCAAGGGCAGGGGGGATACACCATATATTTT. Amino acid sequence: CASSQGQGGYTIYF.

This chain connects TRBV14 to TRBJ2-5; no reliable D call. The CDR3 is 13 residues long. Trimming took off 1 base at V and 2 bases at J, with 5 bases between the two ends. Germline CDR1 reads SGHDN; CDR2 reads FVKESK. CDR3 bases: TGTGCCAGCAGCCAAGTCGGTCAAGAGACCCAGTACTTC. It yields the protein CASSQVGQETQYF.

The chain joins TRBV5-6 to TRBJ2-7; maybe TRBD2 (5 bases). This CDR3 contains 14 residues. The germline V and J ends were trimmed by 0 bases and 2 bases, with 9 bases remaining between them. The germline CDR1 and CDR2 sequences are SGHDT and YYEEEE. CDR3 nucleotides: TGTGCCAGCAGCTTGGGGGAGCGCCCCTACGAGCAGTACTTC. Amino acid sequence: CASSLGERPYEQYF.

V usage is TRBV11-2 and J usage is TRBJ1-2, with unresolved D. V lost 1 base to trimming and J lost 8 bases, with 8 bases between them. Germline CDR1 reads SGHAT; CDR2 reads FQNNGV. The length of the CDR3 is 12 residues. CDR3 region: CASSLADYGYTF. The CDR3 coding sequence is TGTGCCAGCAGCTTAGCAGATTACGGCTACACCTTC.

This sequence joins TRBV29-1 and TRBJ2-7; D remains unclear. The CDR3 is made up of 12 amino acids. Trimming took off 6 bases at V and 2 bases at J, with 11 bases between the two ends. Germline assignment: CDR1 SQVTM and CDR2 ANQGSEA. The CDR3 DNA reads as TGCAGCGTAATAGGGAAAACCTACGAGCAGTACTTC. Translated, it gives CSVIGKTYEQYF.

The chain uses TRBV29-1 and TRBJ1-1; tentatively, D is TRBD1 (5 bases). Trimming took 8 bases from V and 3 from J, leaving 16 bases between them. This CDR3 spans 13 amino acids. The germline CDR1 and CDR2 sequences are SQVTM and ANQGSEA. CDR3 DNA sequence: TGCAGCTCTTCGGGGGACGTCCACACTGAAGCTTTCTTT. Translating gives CSSSGDVHTEAFF.

The J gene is TRBJ2-7, the V gene TRBV15; D unclear. The germline V gene has CDR1 LNHNV and CDR2 YYDKDF (reference sequence). This CDR3 contains 14 residues. V was shortened by 5 bases and J by 2 bases, with 13 bases between the two germline ends. The DNA of the CDR3 is TGTGCCACCAGCCTCTATGACACCACCTACGAGCAGTACTTC. Protein: CATSLYDTTYEQYF.

J is TRBJ2-7 and V is TRBV27; TRBD2 might be the D (6 bases). Trimming left V 7 bases short and J 4 bases short, with 17 bases between. CDR3 length: 14 residues. Per germline, CDR1 MNHEY and CDR2 SMNVEV (reference sequence). The chain's CDR3 is CASNWRGPGYEQYF. The CDR3 DNA reads TGTGCCAGCAATTGGCGGGGTCCTGGGTACGAGCAGTACTTC.

The gene calls are TRBV12-3 or TRBV12-4 and TRBJ2-1; TRBD2 agrees at 10 bases. The junction had 5 bases not matched to a gene; V was cut back by 7 bases and J by 5 bases. The CDR3 has 14 residues. The DNA for the CDR3 is TGTGCCAGCACCAGCGGGGGGGCAGACAATGAGCAGTTCTTC. Its translation: CASTSGGADNEQFF.

On this clonotype: Relative to the germline gene, one junction end is altered; a read error may explain this. The chain recombines TRBV3-1 with TRBJ2-1, with a tentative D call TRBD2 (6 bases). This CDR3 has 14 amino acids. Germline CDR1 is LGHDT and CDR2 is YNNKEL (reference sequence). The CDR3 loop reads CASSQGGTYTEQFF. CDR3 coding DNA: TGTGCCAGCAGCCAAGGGGGGACTTACACTGAGCAGTTCTTC.

This sequence joins TRBV29-1 and TRBJ2-7, with D perhaps matching TRBD1 (7 bases). V shed 6 bases and J shed 2 bases, with 17 bases lying between them. Per the germline V gene, CDR1 is SQVTM and CDR2 is ANQGSEA. This CDR3 is built from 14 residues. The chain's CDR3 is CSVTAGQIAYEQYF. Written as DNA, the CDR3 is TGCAGCGTGACCGCGGGACAGATAGCCTACGAGCAGTACTTC.

The chain combines TRBV7-9 with TRBJ1-1; D might be TRBD1 (5 bases). The germline CDR1 and CDR2 sequences are SEHNR and FQNEAQ (reference sequence). V was cut by 5 bases and J by 5 bases, with 9 bases left in between. This CDR3 contains 12 residues. CDR3 loop: CASSGGETEAFF. The CDR3 region has the DNA TGTGCCAGCAGCGGGGGGGAAACTGAAGCTTTCTTT.

The V call is TRBV15, the J call TRBJ2-3; tentatively, D is TRBD1 (5 bases). This CDR3 region has 14 residues. Germline lookup yields CDR1 LNHNV and CDR2 YYDKDF (reference sequence). V was shortened by 1 base and J by 6 bases, with 11 bases between the two germline ends. CDR3 in DNA: TGTGCCACCAGCAGAGGCACCCCAGGGGATACGCAGTATTTT. This sequence encodes CATSRGTPGDTQYF.

This clonotype was observed a single time. This rearrangement joins TRBV3-1 to TRBJ2-7; D tentatively reads TRBD1 or TRBD2 (6 bases each). Trimming cost V 4 bases and J 5 bases, with 18 bases left between them. CDR3 size: 15 residues. Per the germline V gene, CDR1 is LGHDT and CDR2 is YNNKEL (reference sequence). CDR3 coding DNA: TGTGCCAGCAGCCCCTCAAGGGGGGCTGCCCACGAGCAGTACTTC. Its translation: CASSPSRGAAHEQYF.

This chain uses TRBV7-9 with TRBJ1-1; the D is unclear. Germline CDR1 and CDR2: SEHNR and FQNEAQ (reference sequence). The ends were cut back, 5 bases at V and 3 bases at J, with 13 bases in the middle. CDR3 length: 14 residues. The CDR3 protein is CASSPTDWDTEAFF. The DNA for the CDR3 is TGTGCCAGCAGCCCCACGGACTGGGACACTGAAGCTTTCTTT.

CDR3 nucleotides: TGCGCCAGCAGTGCCAGCTCCTACAATGAGCAGTTCTTC. As protein: CASSASSYNEQFF. V gene TRBV5-1 combines with J gene TRBJ2-1, with D unresolved. V shed 5 bases and J shed 0 bases, with 6 bases lying between them. The germline CDR1 and CDR2 sequences are SGHRS and YFSETQ. The CDR3 covers 13 residues.

The genes are TRBV15 and TRBJ2-5; D could derive from TRBD1 or TRBD2 (5 bases each). Germline V gene data show CDR1 as LNHNV and CDR2 as YYDKDF (reference sequence). The CDR3 has 13 residues. The ends were cut back, 9 bases at V and 1 base at J, with 12 bases in the middle. The CDR3 spells CATTTGPQETQYF. The CDR3 coding sequence is TGTGCCACTACGACGGGACCCCAAGAGACCCAGTACTTC.

V usage is TRBV6-1 and J usage is TRBJ2-3, with 10 bases fitting TRBD2. The CDR3 is 16 residues long. Unmatched junction bases numbered 5, after V lost 3 bases and J lost 2 bases. The germline CDR1 and CDR2 sequences are MNHNS and SASEGT. CDR3 sequence reads: CASSEASGGPTDTQYF. For the CDR3, the DNA is TGTGCCAGCAGTGAGGCTAGCGGGGGCCCCACAGATACGCAGTATTTT.

The chain uses TRBV5-6 and TRBJ2-1, with D maybe TRBD2 (6 bases). The germline V gene encodes CDR1 SGHDT and CDR2 YYEEEE. V was pared by 4 bases and J by 8 bases, with 19 bases between. The CDR3 has 15 amino acids. CDR3 sequence reads: CASSPASANKDEQFF. In DNA form, the CDR3 reads TGTGCCAGCAGCCCCGCTAGCGCCAACAAGGATGAGCAGTTCTTC.

The chain employs TRBV9 and TRBJ2-5; D might be TRBD1 or TRBD2, each matching 5 bases. The CDR3 runs to 13 residues. The germline V gene encodes CDR1 SGDLS and CDR2 YYNGEE. V lost 2 bases to trimming and J lost 9 bases, with 14 bases between them. This chain's CDR3 is CASSVGTEGPQYF. The CDR3 DNA sequence: TGTGCCAGCAGCGTCGGGACCGAAGGCCCCCAGTACTTC.